The clone carrying this T cell receptor beta chain has just one count. This sample was included in a study of control samples from healthy donors and cancer patients. Germline CDR1 is MNHEY and CDR2 is SMNVEV (reference sequence). V lost 6 bases and J lost 3, with 18 bases in between. The CDR3 is 15 residues long. Repertoires were generated with immunoSEQ multiplex PCR, while TCRdb's copy carries only in-frame clones and drops some. The sample records roughly 95,000 clones, 85% to 90% being singletons. This sequence joins TRBV27 and TRBJ2-7; the D call may be TRBD1 or TRBD2 (6 bases each). This receptor was identified in a man aged 25-40 years in good health. The sample consisted of blood. This chain's CDR3 is CASRWGARGVYEQYF. DNA for the CDR3: TGTGCCAGCAGGTGGGGAGCTAGGGGGGTCTACGAGCAGTACTTC.